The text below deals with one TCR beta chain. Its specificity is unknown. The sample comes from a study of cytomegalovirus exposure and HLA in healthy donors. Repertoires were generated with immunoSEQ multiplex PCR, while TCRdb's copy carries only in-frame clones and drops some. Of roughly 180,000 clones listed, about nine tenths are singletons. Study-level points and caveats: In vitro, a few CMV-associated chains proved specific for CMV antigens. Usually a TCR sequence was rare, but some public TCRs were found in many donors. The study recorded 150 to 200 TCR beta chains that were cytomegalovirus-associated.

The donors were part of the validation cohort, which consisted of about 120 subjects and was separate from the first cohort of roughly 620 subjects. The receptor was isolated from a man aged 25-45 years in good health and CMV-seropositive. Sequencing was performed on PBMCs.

The CDR3 DNA sequence: TGTGCCAGCAGTGTCAGGGATGGCACAGATACGCAGTATTTT. It translates to CASSVRDGTDTQYF. This chain links TRBV25-1 with TRBJ2-3; D might be TRBD1 (5 bases). Germline assignment: CDR1 MGHDK and CDR2 SYGVNS. The CDR3 is 14 amino acids. Deletions cut 4 bases from V and 1 base from J, with 9 bases between.